This TCR beta chain derives from a study of radiation and T cells in renal cell carcinoma. Whole-study results and caveats: In blood, top tumor clones expanded by 2 weeks, shrinking by 4.

This clone was detected a few times. The antigen is not known. V shed 0 bases and J 11 bases; nucleotides not matched to a gene: 8. The CDR3 runs to 15 residues. Germline V gene data show CDR1 as SGHDN and CDR2 as FVKESK. Noted time point: baseline pretreatment blood. Treatment meaning: 15 Gy SBRT to primary tumor, nephrectomy 4 weeks later. Serial blood draws occurred at baseline and 2 and 4 weeks post-SBRT. TCRdb's table, derived via immunoSEQ multiplex PCR, lists solely in-frame clones and lacks some. In the table there are tens of thousands of clones, just under 80% of which are singletons. This specimen consisted of blood, obtained from a patient whose treatment included radiotherapy and nephrectomy. V gene TRBV14 combines with J gene TRBJ2-3, with 10 bases lining up with TRBD2. The TCR was taken from a man aged 55 to 70 with renal cell carcinoma. DNA for the CDR3: TGTGCCAGCAGCCAAGATCTTCAAGCGGGGGGGCGGCAGTATTTT. It specifies CASSQDLQAGGRQYF.